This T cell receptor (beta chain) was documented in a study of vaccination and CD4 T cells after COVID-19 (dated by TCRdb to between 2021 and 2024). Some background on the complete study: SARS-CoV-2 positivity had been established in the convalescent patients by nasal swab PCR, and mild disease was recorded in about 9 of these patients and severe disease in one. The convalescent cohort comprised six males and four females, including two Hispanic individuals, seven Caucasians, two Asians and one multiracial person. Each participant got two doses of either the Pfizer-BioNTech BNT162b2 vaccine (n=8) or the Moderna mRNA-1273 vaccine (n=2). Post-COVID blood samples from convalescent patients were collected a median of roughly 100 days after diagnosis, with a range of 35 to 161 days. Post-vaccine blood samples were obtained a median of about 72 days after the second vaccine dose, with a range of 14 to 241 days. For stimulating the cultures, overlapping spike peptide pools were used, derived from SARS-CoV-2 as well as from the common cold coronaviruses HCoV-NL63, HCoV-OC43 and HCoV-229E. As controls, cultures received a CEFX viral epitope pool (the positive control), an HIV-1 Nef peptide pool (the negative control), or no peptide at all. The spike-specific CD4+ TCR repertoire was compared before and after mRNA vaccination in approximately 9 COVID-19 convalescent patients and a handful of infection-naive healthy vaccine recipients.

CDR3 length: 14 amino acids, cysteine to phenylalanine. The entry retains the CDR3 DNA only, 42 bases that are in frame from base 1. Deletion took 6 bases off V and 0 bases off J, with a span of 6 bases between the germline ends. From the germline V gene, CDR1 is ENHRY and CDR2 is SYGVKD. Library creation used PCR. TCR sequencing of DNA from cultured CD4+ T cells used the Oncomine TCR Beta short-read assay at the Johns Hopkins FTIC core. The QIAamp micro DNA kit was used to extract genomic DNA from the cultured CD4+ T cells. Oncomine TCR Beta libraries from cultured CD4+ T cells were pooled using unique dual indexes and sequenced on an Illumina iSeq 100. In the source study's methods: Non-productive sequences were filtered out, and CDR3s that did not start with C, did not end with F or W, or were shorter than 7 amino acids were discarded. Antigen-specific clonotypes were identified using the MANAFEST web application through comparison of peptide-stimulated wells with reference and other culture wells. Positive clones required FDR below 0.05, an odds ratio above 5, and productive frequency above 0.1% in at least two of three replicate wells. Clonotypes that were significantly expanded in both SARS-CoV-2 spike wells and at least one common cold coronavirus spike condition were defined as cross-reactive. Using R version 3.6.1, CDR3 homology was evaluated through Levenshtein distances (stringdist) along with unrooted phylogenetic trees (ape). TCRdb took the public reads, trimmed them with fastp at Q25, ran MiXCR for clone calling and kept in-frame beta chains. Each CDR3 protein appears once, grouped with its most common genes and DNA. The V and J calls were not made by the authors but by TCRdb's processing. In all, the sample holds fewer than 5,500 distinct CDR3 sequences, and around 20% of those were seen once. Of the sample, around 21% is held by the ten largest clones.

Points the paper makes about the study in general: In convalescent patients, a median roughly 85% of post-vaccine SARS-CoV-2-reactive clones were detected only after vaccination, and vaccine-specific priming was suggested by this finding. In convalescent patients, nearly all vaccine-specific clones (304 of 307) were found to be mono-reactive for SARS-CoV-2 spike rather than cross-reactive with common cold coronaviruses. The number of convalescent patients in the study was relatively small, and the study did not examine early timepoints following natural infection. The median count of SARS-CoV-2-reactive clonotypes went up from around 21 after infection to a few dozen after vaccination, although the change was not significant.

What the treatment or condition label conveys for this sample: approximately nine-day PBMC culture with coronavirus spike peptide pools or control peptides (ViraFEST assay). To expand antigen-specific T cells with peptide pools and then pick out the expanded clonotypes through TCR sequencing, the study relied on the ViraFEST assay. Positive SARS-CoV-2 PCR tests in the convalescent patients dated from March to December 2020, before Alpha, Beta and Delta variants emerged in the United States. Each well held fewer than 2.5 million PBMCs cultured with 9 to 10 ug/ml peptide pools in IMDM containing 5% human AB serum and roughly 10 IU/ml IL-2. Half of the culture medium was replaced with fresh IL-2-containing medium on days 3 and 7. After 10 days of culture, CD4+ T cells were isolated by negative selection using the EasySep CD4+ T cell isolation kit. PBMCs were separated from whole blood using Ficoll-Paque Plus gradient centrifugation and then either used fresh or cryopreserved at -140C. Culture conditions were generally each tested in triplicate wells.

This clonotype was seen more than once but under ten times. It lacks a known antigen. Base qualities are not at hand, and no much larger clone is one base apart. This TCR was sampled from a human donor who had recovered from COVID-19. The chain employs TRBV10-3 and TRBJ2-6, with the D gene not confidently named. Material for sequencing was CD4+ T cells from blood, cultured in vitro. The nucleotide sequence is TGTGCCATCAGGAGTCTCTCTGGGGCCAACGTCCTGACTTTC. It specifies CAIRSLSGANVLTF.